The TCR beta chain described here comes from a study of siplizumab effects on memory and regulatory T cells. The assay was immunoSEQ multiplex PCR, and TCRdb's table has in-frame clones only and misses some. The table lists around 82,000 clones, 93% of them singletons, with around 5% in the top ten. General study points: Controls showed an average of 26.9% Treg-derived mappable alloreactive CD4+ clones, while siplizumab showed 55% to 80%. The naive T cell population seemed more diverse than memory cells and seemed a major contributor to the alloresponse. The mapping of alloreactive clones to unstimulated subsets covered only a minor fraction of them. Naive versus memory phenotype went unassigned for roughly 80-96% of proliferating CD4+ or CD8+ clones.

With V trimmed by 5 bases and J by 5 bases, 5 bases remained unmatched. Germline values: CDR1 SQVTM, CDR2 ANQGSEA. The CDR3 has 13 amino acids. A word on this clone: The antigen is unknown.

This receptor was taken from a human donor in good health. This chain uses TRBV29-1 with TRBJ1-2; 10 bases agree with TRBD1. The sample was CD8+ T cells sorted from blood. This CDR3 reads CSVWSGQGYGYTF. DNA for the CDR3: TGCAGCGTTTGGTCGGGACAGGGGTATGGCTACACCTTC.